This TCR beta chain came from a study of tumor and adjacent non-tumor tissue in lung cancer. The V end lost 4 bases, the J end lost 4 bases, and 15 bases lay between the germline ends. This CDR3 spans 14 amino acids. CDR1 and CDR2 (germline): SGHNT, YYREEE (reference sequence). RNA was extracted from bulk tissue without any cell sorting. More than 3 cm separated this lung sample from the edge of the tumor. The library came from three nested PCR rounds adapted from ARM-PCR protocols. TCRdb recomputed calls from the multiplex PCR reads with MiXCR, one row per CDR3 protein. The profile covers 50,000 or so distinct CDR3 sequences, with about 80% appearing a single time and roughly a quarter taken by the ten largest. Points on this clonotype: Because the CDR3 is missing its conserved closing phenylalanine or tryptophan, this is likely a read error.

The sequencing sample was made of distant non-tumor lung tissue. The rearrangement joins TRBV5-4 to TRBJ2-7; tentatively, D is TRBD1 (5 bases). This clonotype was sampled from a woman aged 60-75 years with non-small cell lung cancer. The CDR3 reads CASSLRVGTYEQYS. The CDR3 coding sequence is TGTGCCAGCAGCCTCAGGGTCGGAACGTACGAGCAGTACTCC.